Presented here are 21 T cell receptor beta chains from one specimen sequenced in a study of CD8 T cells in ankylosing spondylitis. MiXCR, applied by TCRdb to the 5' RACE reads, yields one record per CDR3 protein. The data contain under 200,000 distinct CDR3 sequences, roughly 10% of them singletons. Specimen: blood, either unsorted or a sorted T cell fraction (not recorded which). The receptors stem from a male donor with ankylosing spondylitis or in good health (not recorded which).

The chain employs TRBV11-2 and TRBJ2-3; the D is unclear. Germline loops: CDR1 SGHAT, CDR2 FQNNGV. Trimming removed 5 bases at V and 4 bases at J, with 7 bases between. This CDR3 region has 12 residues. The chain's CDR3 is CASSPAADTQYF. CDR3 DNA: TGTGCCAGCAGCCCGGCGGCAGATACGCAGTATTTT.

The chain has TRBV11-2 and TRBJ2-2; D is uncertain. V lost 3 bases and J lost 1, with 9 bases in between. In germline, CDR1 is SGHAT, CDR2 FQNNGV. The CDR3 sequence is 15 residues long. CDR3 in amino acids: CASSFGRRNTGELFF. Here the CDR3 DNA reads TGTGCCAGCAGCTTCGGACGGAGGAACACCGGGGAGCTGTTTTTT.

This clonotype was picked up a small number of times. V is TRBV28 and J is TRBJ2-3; 7 nucleotides line up with TRBD2. After removal of 7 bases from V and 5 bases from J, the junction contained 12 bases not matched to a gene. This CDR3 has 15 residues. Per germline, CDR1 MDHEN and CDR2 SYDVKM. The CDR3 loop is CASTAFGGVGDTQYF. CDR3 coding DNA: TGTGCCAGCACCGCTTTTGGGGGGGTTGGAGATACGCAGTATTTT.

Note on this clonotype: This may be a read error: a much more frequent sequence differs by one nucleotide. The rearrangement joins TRBV4-1 to TRBJ2-1, with TRBD2 identical over 9 bases. The CDR3 extends over 17 amino acids. From germline, CDR1 is MGHRA and CDR2 YSYEKL. The ends lost 4 bases at V and 0 bases at J; junction bases unmatched: 7. The CDR3 coding sequence is TGCGCCAGCAGCCGAGTAGCGGGAGAGCCCTCCTACAATGAGCAGTTCTTC. Its protein is CASSRVAGEPSYNEQFF.

The V call is TRBV20-1, the J call TRBJ1-5, with 8 nucleotides matching TRBD1. The CDR3 extends over 15 amino acids. The germline V gene encodes CDR1 DFQATT and CDR2 SNEGSKA (reference sequence). The CDR3 here is CSWGQAPGGNQPQHF. Here the CDR3 DNA reads TGCAGCTGGGGACAGGCTCCGGGGGGCAATCAGCCCCAGCATTTT.

The genes are TRBV9 and TRBJ2-3; D might be TRBD1 (7 bases). This CDR3 has 15 amino acids. Germline V gene data show CDR1 as SGDLS and CDR2 as YYNGEE. The V gene lost 4 bases and the J gene lost 3 bases, with 15 bases spanning the gap. CDR3 nucleotide sequence: TGTGCCAGCAGCCTGGCGCAGGGGGGTACAGATACGCAGTATTTT. Its protein is CASSLAQGGTDTQYF.

This clonotype was counted at least ten times. The chain has TRBV6-1 and TRBJ1-1; weak D call: TRBD1 (5 bases). CDR3 length: 13 amino acids. V was trimmed by 5 bases and J by 4 bases, leaving 11 bases between them. The germline gives CDR1 MNHNS, CDR2 SASEGT. CDR3 residues: CASSRDPATEAFF. For the CDR3, the DNA is TGTGCCAGCAGTAGGGACCCTGCCACTGAAGCTTTCTTT.

This clonotype was counted ten times or more. This chain uses TRBV6-2 or TRBV6-3 with TRBJ2-1, with a tentative D call TRBD2 (5 bases). Trimming took 2 bases from V and 6 from J, leaving 11 bases between them. Germline-derived CDR1 and CDR2 are MNHEY and SVGEGT. This CDR3 contains 14 residues. This CDR3 reads CASSYVRGPNEQFF. For the CDR3, the DNA is TGTGCCAGCAGTTACGTGCGAGGGCCCAATGAGCAGTTCTTC.

A few counts support this clonotype. The CDR3 is CASSQEWGRGDTQYF. The CDR3 DNA reads as TGCGCCAGCAGCCAAGAATGGGGTCGAGGAGATACGCAGTATTTT. The rearrangement joins TRBV4-3 to TRBJ2-3; unclear D gene. Germline V gene sequence: CDR1 LGHNA, CDR2 YSLEER. Trimming took 0 bases from V and 5 from J, leaving 12 bases between them. The CDR3 totals 15 residues.

This clonotype was detected ten times or more. The chain carries TRBV4-1 and TRBJ1-2; 8 nucleotides align to TRBD1. Germline-derived CDR1 and CDR2 are MGHRA and YSYEKL. Germline trimming cut 0 bases from V and 3 bases from J; bases unmatched to any gene: 3. CDR3 length: 15 amino acids. CDR3 DNA: TGCGCCAGCAGCCAAGATCAGGGGGCGTACTATGGCTACACCTTC. It yields the protein CASSQDQGAYYGYTF.

This clonotype was seen at least ten times. CDR3 region: CASSYGVSSYNEQFF. Here the CDR3 DNA reads TGCGCCAGCAGCTACGGGGTTAGCTCCTACAATGAGCAGTTCTTC. The genes are TRBV4-3 and TRBJ2-1, with D tentatively TRBD2 (5 bases). Germline V gene sequence: CDR1 LGHNA, CDR2 YSLEER. The CDR3 sequence is 15 residues long. V was trimmed by 5 bases and J by 0 bases, leaving 11 bases between them.

This clonotype was seen repeatedly, ten times or more. The chain combines TRBV12-3 or TRBV12-4 with TRBJ2-1, with D tentatively TRBD1 or TRBD2 (6 bases each). The CDR3 sequence is 13 residues long. Trimming left V 8 bases short and J 3 bases short, with 11 bases between. CDR3 nucleotides: TGTGCCAGCCGGGGGCCATTCTACAATGAGCAGTTCTTC. It codes for CASRGPFYNEQFF.

This clonotype was seen a single time. The V call is TRBV19, the J call TRBJ2-1; weak D call: TRBD2 (5 bases). The CDR3 has 15 amino acids. The ends were cut back, 0 bases at V and 2 bases at J, with 8 bases in the middle. CDR1 and CDR2 from the germline V gene are LNHDA and SQIVND (reference sequence). Here the CDR3 DNA reads TGTGCCAGTAGTATAGAGTGGGAGACCTACAATGAGCAGTTCTTC. Amino acids: CASSIEWETYNEQFF.

This clonotype was seen many times. J is TRBJ1-1 and V is TRBV6-5; TRBD1 aligns across 9 bases. V was clipped by 4 bases and J by 1 base; unmatched bases: 4. Germline V lookup: CDR1 MNHEY, CDR2 SVGAGI. The CDR3 totals 15 residues. This CDR3 reads CASSSQGARNTEAFF. The CDR3 DNA reads as TGTGCCAGCAGTTCACAGGGGGCGCGGAACACTGAAGCTTTCTTT.

This clonotype was counted between two and nine times. This chain joins TRBV6-1 and TRBJ1-1; D remains ambiguous. CDR1 is MNHNS and CDR2 is SASEGT in the germline V gene. Trimming stripped 2 bases from V and 11 bases from J, with 12 bases between. The CDR3 totals 12 residues. The chain's CDR3 is CASSESNREAFF. The CDR3 DNA reads TGTGCCAGCAGTGAATCGAACAGAGAGGCTTTCTTT.

A few counts support this clonotype. This chain uses TRBV6-5 with TRBJ2-7, with 9 bases that match TRBD1. The germline V gene has CDR1 MNHEY and CDR2 SVGAGI. The CDR3 has 18 amino acids. The V and J ends lost 7 bases and 4 bases, in that order; junction bases with no gene match: 20. CDR3 loop: CASTFPRRTGGVGYEQYF. CDR3 nucleotides: TGTGCCAGCACCTTCCCTCGCCGCACAGGGGGCGTCGGTTACGAGCAGTACTTC.

In this sample, this clonotype turned up many times. Here the CDR3 reads CASHPNFNTEAFF. In DNA, the CDR3 is TGTGCCAGCCATCCGAATTTTAACACTGAAGCTTTCTTT. V is TRBV18 and J is TRBJ1-1; D is uncertain. The CDR3 is 13 residues long. Germline CDR1 KGHSH, CDR2 LQKENI. Trimming removed 8 bases at V and 2 bases at J, with 12 bases between.

The chain carries TRBV10-3 and TRBJ1-3, with TRBD1 as a possible D gene (6 bases). There are 17 residues in the CDR3. Trimming stripped 4 bases from V and 0 bases from J, with 16 bases between. The germline V gene encodes CDR1 ENHRY and CDR2 SYGVKD. The CDR3, as DNA: TGTGCCATCAGTGTGGAGGGGGGAGTCCGCTCTGGAAACACCATATATTTT. It translates to CAISVEGGVRSGNTIYF.

About this clonotype itself: A much larger clone differs from this one at a single base, so this may be a read error. This rearrangement joins TRBV6-1 to TRBJ1-3; possible D gene TRBD1, 6 bases. Germline V gene sequence: CDR1 MNHNS, CDR2 SASEGT. CDR3 length: 15 residues. CDR3 sequence: CASSLNRVSGNIIYF. CDR3 bases: TGTGCCAGCAGTCTCAACAGGGTCTCTGGAAACATCATATATTTT.

This chain uses TRBV29-1 with TRBJ1-1, with 7 bases lining up with TRBD1. The V gene end was trimmed by 7 bases and the J gene end by 2 bases; junction bases not matched to a gene: 10. Germline V lookup: CDR1 SQVTM, CDR2 ANQGSEA. The CDR3 contains 14 residues. In DNA, the CDR3 is TGCAGCGGGACCCGGGACAGACCCAACACTGAAGCTTTCTTT. Translation: CSGTRDRPNTEAFF.

This rearrangement joins TRBV11-2 to TRBJ2-7, with TRBD2 identical over 7 bases. This CDR3 has 15 amino acids. The J segment lost 3 bases and the V segment lost 3 bases, leaving 8 bases of the junction unmatched. Germline-derived CDR1 and CDR2 are SGHAT and FQNNGV. The CDR3 reads CASSFPIGGGYEQYF. Written as DNA, the CDR3 is TGTGCCAGCAGCTTTCCCATTGGCGGGGGCTACGAGCAGTACTTC. Filled out from reference TRBV11-2 and TRBJ2-7, the complete variable domain reads EAGVAQSPRYKIIEKRQSVAFWCNPISGHATLYWYQQILGQGPKLLIQFQNNGVVDDSQLPKDRFSAERLKGVDSTLKIQPAKLEDSAVYLCASSFPIGGGYEQYFGPGTRLTVT.